A selection of T cell receptor beta chains follows, all from one sample in a study of T cells in Graves' hyperthyroidism and ophthalmopathy. TCRdb processed the multiplex PCR reads anew with MiXCR; each CDR3 protein has one entry. The sample consists of 500,000 to 650,000 distinct CDR3 sequences, roughly 17% of them appearing once. Sequencing was performed on blood. Every receptor here comes from a woman between 18 and 30 years old with Graves' ophthalmopathy. The CDR3 runs from the conserved cysteine through the conserved F or W. The D gene is left open where the match is weak. Part of the rows lack a size; the others show once, few, many or a class for expanded clones.

v_call	j_call	clone_size	d_call	cdr3_aa	cdr3_nt
TRBV30	TRBJ2-3	many	TRBD2	CAWSEPLAGGADTQYF	TGTGCCTGGAGTGAACCACTAGCGGGAGGTGCGGATACGCAGTATTTT
TRBV6-2/TRBV6-3	TRBJ2-1	many	-	CASSSPWAPNNEQFF	TGTGCCAGCAGTTCCCCTTGGGCCCCGAACAATGAGCAGTTCTTC
TRBV18	TRBJ2-1	many	TRBD1	CASSPRETGASNEQFF	TGTGCCAGCTCACCACGAGAGACAGGGGCAAGTAATGAGCAGTTCTTC
TRBV20-1	TRBJ1-1	few	-	CSVPRGPQMNTEAFF	TGCAGTGTCCCCCGGGGCCCCCAAATGAACACTGAAGCTTTCTTT
TRBV25-1	TRBJ2-1	-	TRBD2	CASRAGRDEQLF	TGTGCCAGCAGAGCGGGGCGCGATGAGCAGCTCTTC
TRBV18	TRBJ1-2	many	-	CASSPGLYGYTF	TGTGCCAGCTCACCGGGGCTCTATGGCTACACCTTC
TRBV18	TRBJ2-7	many	TRBD1	CASSRYPGQGTYEQYF	TGTGCCAGCTCACGGTACCCGGGACAGGGAACCTACGAGCAGTACTTC
TRBV7-9	TRBJ2-7	few	TRBD2	CASSLEAGLADSYEQYF	TGTGCCAGCAGCTTAGAAGCGGGACTAGCGGACTCCTACGAGCAGTACTTC
TRBV18	TRBJ2-1	-	TRBD2	CASSPPGLAGGPYNEQFF	TGTGCCAGCTCACCACCGGGACTAGCGGGAGGCCCATACAATGAGCAGTTCTTC
TRBV6-2/TRBV6-3	TRBJ2-3	once	TRBD1	CASRTGSIASTQYF	TGTGCCAGCAGGACAGGGTCAATCGCAAGTACGCAGTATTTT
TRBV7-2	TRBJ2-7	many	-	CASSQERHYEQYF	TGTGCCAGCAGCCAGGAGAGACACTACGAGCAGTACTTC
TRBV20-1	TRBJ1-2	many	-	CSARDTGTQYHYTF	TGCAGTGCTAGAGATACCGGGACACAATACCACTACACCTTC
TRBV12-3/TRBV12-4	TRBJ2-7	many	-	CASSPRALSSYEQYF	TGTGCCAGCAGCCCAAGGGCCTTAAGCTCCTACGAGCAGTACTTC
TRBV30	TRBJ2-2	many	-	CAWSRGGTGELFF	TGTGCCTGGAGTAGGGGGGGCACCGGGGAGCTGTTTTTT
TRBV27	TRBJ2-7	few	TRBD2	CASSPTPGGPYEQYF	TGTGCCAGCAGCCCCACCCCGGGAGGGCCTTACGAGCAGTACTTC
TRBV19	TRBJ2-3	-	TRBD2	CASTAGGRTDTQYF	TGTGCCAGTACGGCGGGAGGGAGAACAGATACGCAATATTTT
TRBV5-1	TRBJ2-7	-	TRBD1	CASSLVPDRGTYEQYF	TGCGCCAGCAGCTTGGTCCCGGACAGGGGAACCTACGAGCAGTACTTC
TRBV5-8	TRBJ1-1	few	-	CASSFISGTRSLNTEAFF	TGTGCCAGCAGCTTCATCTCCGGGACAAGAAGTTTGAACACTGAAGCTTTCTTT
TRBV6-1	TRBJ1-5	many	-	CASSEAGDLHLQHF	TGTGCCAGCAGCGAGGCGGGCGATCTTCATCTCCAGCATTTT
TRBV6-2/TRBV6-3	TRBJ1-2	-	TRBD1	CASRIRGPEGYTF	TGTGCCAGCAGGATCAGGGGGCCGGAGGGCTACACCTTC
TRBV20-1	TRBJ1-1	many	TRBD1	CSADRGNTEAFF	TGCAGTGCCGACAGGGGGAACACTGAAGCTTTCTTT
TRBV2	TRBJ2-3	many	TRBD2	CASRRTSASTDTQYF	TGTGCCAGCAGGAGGACTAGCGCTAGCACAGATACGCAGTATTTT
TRBV15	TRBJ1-1	-	-	CATSRGGTGTEAFF	TGTGCCACCAGCAGAGGAGGGACGGGTACTGAAGCTTTCTTT
TRBV7-9	TRBJ1-2	few	TRBD1	CASSSGGYSYTF	TGTGCCAGCAGCTCAGGGGGCTACAGCTACACCTTC
TRBV6-6	TRBJ2-5	many	TRBD2	CASSYGRGGQETQYF	TGTGCCAGCAGTTACGGGCGCGGGGGGCAAGAGACCCAGTACTTC
TRBV3-1	TRBJ2-7	-	TRBD2	CASSLGTSAAYEQYF	TGTGCCAGCAGCCTTGGGACTAGCGCTGCCTACGAGCAGTACTTC